This TCR beta chain was captured in a study of radiotherapy plus CTLA-4 blockade in lung cancer. The study, taken as a whole, reports: TCR clones of tumor origin grew in blood after radiotherapy plus ipilimumab.

Clones were sequenced by immunoSEQ multiplex PCR, and TCRdb holds only the in-frame ones, with some missing. The repertoire holds more than 90,000 clones, approximately 77% seen once, with about 3.3% in the top ten. CTLA-4 blockade with ipilimumab, together with focal radiation, was given to patients with chemo-refractory metastatic non-small-cell lung cancer. To note about this clone: What it recognizes is unknown.

The clonotype originates from a human donor with non-small cell lung cancer that progressed on radiotherapy plus ipilimumab. Some clones in this sample may be carry-over from other donors' samples. The sequences come from peripheral blood, collected from a patient treated with radiotherapy plus ipilimumab.

In nucleotides, the CDR3 is TGCAGCGTTGCAATTTCGACTAGCGGGGTCAATGAGCAGTTCTTC. Amino acids: CSVAISTSGVNEQFF. This rearrangement joins TRBV29-1 to TRBJ2-1; TRBD2 matches at 11 bases. The J segment lost 6 bases and the V segment lost 4 bases, leaving 8 bases of the junction unmatched. The CDR3 totals 15 residues. CDR1 SQVTM and CDR2 ANQGSEA come from the germline V gene.